These 20 T cell receptor beta chains share one sample of origin, sequenced in a study of blood T cell repertoires in COVID-19. Sequencing used immunoSEQ multiplex PCR; TCRdb keeps in-frame clones, though not all of them. The sample yields hundreds of thousands of clones, roughly 80% seen once. Sequencing was carried out using peripheral blood. These receptors were taken from a woman in her 50s with acute or convalescent COVID-19.

The chain is built from TRBV12-5 and TRBJ2-7; 9 bases align to TRBD1. The CDR3 runs to 17 residues. After removal of 2 bases from V and 4 bases from J, the junction contained 12 bases not matched to a gene. The germline CDR1 and CDR2 sequences are LGHNT and FRNRAP. The CDR3 DNA reads as TGTGCTAGTGGTTTGCACTCATTCGGGACAGGGACGTACGAGCAGTACTTC. It codes for CASGLHSFGTGTYEQYF.

The chain has TRBV7-2 and TRBJ2-1; 11 bases are shared with TRBD2. The germline gives CDR1 SGHTA, CDR2 FQGNSA. V shed 2 bases, J shed 4 bases, and the junction held 13 bases outside the gene matches. CDR3 length: 19 residues. CDR3 amino acids: CASSLTSGRTVGRYNEQFF. CDR3 in DNA: TGTGCCAGCAGCTTAACTAGCGGGAGAACGGTAGGTCGATACAATGAGCAGTTCTTC.

Written as DNA, the CDR3 is TGCGCCAGCAGCCAACGTACAGGGGGCACAGATACGCAGTATTTT. As protein: CASSQRTGGTDTQYF. The rearrangement uses TRBV4-1 and TRBJ2-3; the match to TRBD1 covers 7 bases. Germline-derived CDR1 and CDR2 are MGHRA and YSYEKL. The trim removed 2 bases at V and 1 base at J, leaving 3 bases unmatched. CDR3 length: 15 amino acids.

This clone was picked up one time. The rearrangement joins TRBV11-2 to TRBJ2-1; D gene uncertain. CDR1 is SGHAT and CDR2 is FQNNGV in the germline V gene. V was cut by 1 base and J by 9 bases, with 10 bases left in between. The CDR3 spans 13 residues. As DNA, the CDR3 is TGTGCCAGCAGCTTAGCGGGTTCGGGTGAGCAGTTCTTC. Its translation: CASSLAGSGEQFF.

This clone appeared once. The chain recombines TRBV24-1 with TRBJ2-2; D possibly corresponds to TRBD1 (7 bases). Trimming left V 9 bases short and J 3 bases short, with 13 bases between. Germline CDR1 and CDR2: KGHDR and SFDVKD. This CDR3 is 14 amino acids long. The CDR3 bases are TGTGCCACCCAGGGGGGACTCGACACCGGGGAGCTGTTTTTT. Translating it yields CATQGGLDTGELFF.

The CDR3 region has the DNA TGTGCCAGCAGCACCCCCGTTGGGACACAGACCCAGTACTTC. This codes for CASSTPVGTQTQYF. The V and J genes are TRBV7-9 and TRBJ2-5; possible D gene TRBD1, 6 bases. Looked up from germline, CDR1 is SEHNR and CDR2 is FQNEAQ (reference sequence). The CDR3 sequence is 14 residues long. Trimming pared 5 bases from V and 6 bases from J, leaving 16 bases between. The variable domain in full, completed from reference TRBV7-9 and TRBJ2-5, reads DTGVSQNPRHKITKRGQNVTFRCDPISEHNRLYWYRQTLGQGPEFLTYFQNEAQLEKSRLLSDRFSAERPKGSFSTLEIQRTEQGDSAMYLCASSTPVGTQTQYFGPGTRLLVL.

V usage is TRBV19 and J usage is TRBJ1-2; 10 bases line up with TRBD1. V lost 3 bases to trimming and J lost 0 bases; unmatched junction nucleotides: 1. Germline V CDR1 and CDR2: LNHDA, SQIVND (reference sequence). This CDR3 has 15 residues. CDR3 residues: CASSMGTGANYGYTF. Written as DNA, the CDR3 is TGTGCCAGTAGTATGGGGACAGGGGCTAACTATGGCTACACCTTC.

This chain joins TRBV28 and TRBJ2-7, with 9 bases fitting TRBD1. After removal of 10 bases from V and 4 bases from J, the junction contained 14 bases not matched to a gene. The CDR3 is 15 residues long. Germline V CDR1 and CDR2: MDHEN, SYDVKM. This CDR3 reads CATSSSTGGRYEQYF. The CDR3 DNA sequence: TGTGCCACCTCCTCCTCTACAGGGGGCAGGTACGAGCAGTACTTC.

The chain employs TRBV11-2 and TRBJ1-6, with TRBD1 as a possible D gene (6 bases). V was pared by 4 bases and J by 8 bases, with 12 bases between. Germline V CDR1 and CDR2: SGHAT, FQNNGV. The CDR3 contains 14 residues. CDR3 protein: CASSSTGMDSPLHF. In DNA form, the CDR3 reads TGTGCCAGCAGCTCCACAGGGATGGATTCACCCCTCCACTTT.

V gene TRBV6-4 combines with J gene TRBJ1-1; D is undetermined. The germline V and J ends were trimmed by 8 bases and 4 bases, with 23 bases remaining between them. This CDR3 is built from 16 residues. CDR1 is MRHNA and CDR2 is SNTAGT in the germline V gene. The CDR3 protein is CASSESPGVSGTEAFF. CDR3 DNA: TGTGCCAGCTCAGAATCCCCGGGAGTGAGTGGCACTGAAGCTTTCTTT.

The table lists this clone with a few counts. The rearrangement joins TRBV7-8 to TRBJ1-5, with D maybe TRBD1 (5 bases). The CDR3 sequence is 15 residues long. Deletions cut 6 bases from V and 3 bases from J, with 15 bases between. CDR1 SGHVS and CDR2 FQNEAQ come from the germline V gene. CDR3 amino acids: CASSRTGRDNQPQHF. The CDR3, as DNA: TGTGCCAGCAGTCGCACCGGCAGGGACAATCAGCCCCAGCATTTT.

V and J are TRBV15 and TRBJ2-7, with D unclear. Germline V lookup: CDR1 LNHNV, CDR2 YYDKDF (reference sequence). V lost 0 bases, J lost 3 bases, and 9 bases lay in between. This CDR3 has 14 amino acids. The CDR3, as DNA: TGTGCCACCAGCAGAGACATACAGAACTACGAGCAGTACTTC. Protein: CATSRDIQNYEQYF.

This clone was counted only a few times. V and J are TRBV7-9 and TRBJ2-7; TRBD1 aligns across 9 bases. Germline CDR1 and CDR2: SEHNR and FQNEAQ (reference sequence). J lost 3 bases, V lost 0 bases, and 0 bases had no gene match. The CDR3 spans 14 residues. CDR3 sequence (DNA): TGTGCCAGCAGCTTAGCGGGACAGGGCTACGAGCAGTACTTC. Protein: CASSLAGQGYEQYF. The whole variable domain, remainder taken from reference TRBV7-9 and TRBJ2-7, is DTGVSQNPRHKITKRGQNVTFRCDPISEHNRLYWYRQTLGQGPEFLTYFQNEAQLEKSRLLSDRFSAERPKGSFSTLEIQRTEQGDSAMYLCASSLAGQGYEQYFGPGTRLTVT.

The gene calls are TRBV7-9 and TRBJ2-3, with a possible D match to TRBD2 (6 bases). Trimming left V 3 bases short and J 0 bases short, with 10 bases between. Germline V gene data show CDR1 as SEHNR and CDR2 as FQNEAQ (reference sequence). CDR3 length: 15 amino acids. Here the CDR3 reads CASSFGGPSTDTQYF. The CDR3 DNA is TGTGCCAGCAGCTTCGGGGGACCTAGCACAGATACGCAGTATTTT. The whole variable domain, filled in from reference TRBV7-9 and TRBJ2-3, reads DTGVSQNPRHKITKRGQNVTFRCDPISEHNRLYWYRQTLGQGPEFLTYFQNEAQLEKSRLLSDRFSAERPKGSFSTLEIQRTEQGDSAMYLCASSFGGPSTDTQYFGPGTRLTVL.

The genes are TRBV19 and TRBJ2-5; 9 nucleotides align to TRBD2. Germline CDR1 and CDR2: LNHDA and SQIVND (reference sequence). The V and J ends lost 3 bases and 0 bases, in that order; junction bases with no gene match: 2. The CDR3 runs to 15 residues. The CDR3, as DNA: TGTGCCAGTAGTATGGTAGCGGGGGACCAAGAGACCCAGTACTTC. Translated: CASSMVAGDQETQYF.

This chain links TRBV7-2 with TRBJ2-5; possible D gene TRBD1, 5 bases. Trimming took off 2 bases at V and 3 bases at J, with 7 bases between the two ends. Germline loops: CDR1 SGHTA, CDR2 FQGNSA. This CDR3 region has 13 residues. The CDR3 spells CASSLTGKETQYF. The CDR3 nucleotides read TGTGCCAGCAGCTTAACAGGCAAAGAGACCCAGTACTTC.

About this clone: This may arise from a read error, as a much more abundant clone is one base away. The chain employs TRBV11-3 and TRBJ2-6; no firm D call. Germline CDR1 reads SGHNT; CDR2 reads YENEEA. The CDR3 loop spans 16 amino acids. The CDR3 bases are TGTACCAGCAGCCCCGGTCCGAGCTCTGGGGCCAACGTCCTGACTTTC. This codes for CTSSPGPSSGANVLTF. The full variable domain, with the rest looked up from reference TRBV11-3 and TRBJ2-6, is EAGVVQSPRYKIIEKKQPVAFWCNPISGHNTLYWYLQNLGQGPELLIRYENEEAVDDSQLPKDRFSAERLKGVDSTLKIQPAELGDSAVYLCTSSPGPSSGANVLTFGAGSRLTVL.

The chain couples TRBV5-1 to TRBJ2-7; 10 nucleotides match TRBD1. Germline V CDR1 and CDR2: SGHRS, YFSETQ. Trimming took 4 bases from V and 7 from J; bases not matched to a gene: 5. This CDR3 comprises 13 residues. CDR3 sequence: CASSRQGADEQYF. The CDR3 DNA is TGCGCCAGCAGCCGACAGGGGGCCGATGAGCAGTACTTC.

V usage is TRBV12-5 and J usage is TRBJ1-1; D might be TRBD1 (5 bases). There are 16 residues in the CDR3. V was trimmed by 5 bases and J by 0 bases, leaving 16 bases between them. Germline values: CDR1 LGHNT, CDR2 FRNRAP. The CDR3 region has the DNA TGTGCTAGTGGTGGGGGGTCTTTGGGAATGAACACTGAAGCTTTCTTT. Amino acid sequence: CASGGGSLGMNTEAFF.

The chain couples TRBV30 to TRBJ2-1, with 7 bases fitting TRBD1. Germline-derived CDR1 and CDR2 are GTSNPN and SVGIG (reference sequence). CDR3 length: 13 amino acids. V lost 7 bases to trimming and J lost 6 bases; unmatched junction nucleotides: 9. For the CDR3, the DNA is TGTGCCTCCGCCCCGGGACAGATCAATGAGCAGTTCTTC. Translating gives CASAPGQINEQFF.